This T cell receptor (gamma chain) was observed in a study of gamma-delta chains in newborns, infants, children. About this clone itself: The DNA is omitted, as the CDR3 cannot be located on it reliably, and the CDR3 follows TCRdb's listing. Other nucleotide sequences from this sample produce the same CDR3.

TCRdb re-analyzed the reads via CATT. The sample has about 540 gamma-chain clones, about 80% seen once. Germline values: CDR1 GITISATS, CDR2 ISYDGTV (reference sequence). Both ends counted, the CDR3 spans 26 residues. No J gene was named, though the V gene is TRGV9. The sequence was collected from a child who was a newborn, infant or young child, either healthy, febrile or measles-vaccinated (not recorded which). This table probably holds off-target reads from a library built for another chain. The sequencing here drew on blood, taken at baseline. This chain's CDR3 is CACDKVLGDSSWDTRQMFFGTGIKLF.